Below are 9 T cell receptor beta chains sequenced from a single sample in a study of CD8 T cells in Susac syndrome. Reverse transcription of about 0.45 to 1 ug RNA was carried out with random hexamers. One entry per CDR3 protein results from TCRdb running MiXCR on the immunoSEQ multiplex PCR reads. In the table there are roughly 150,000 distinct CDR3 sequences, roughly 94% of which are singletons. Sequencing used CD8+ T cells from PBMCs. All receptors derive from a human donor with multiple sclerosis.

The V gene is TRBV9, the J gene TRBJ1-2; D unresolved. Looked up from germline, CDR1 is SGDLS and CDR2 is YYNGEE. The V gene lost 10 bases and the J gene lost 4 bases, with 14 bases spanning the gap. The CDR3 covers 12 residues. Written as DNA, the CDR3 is TGTGCCTCCCGGACCGGGAGCTATGGCTACACCTTC. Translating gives CASRTGSYGYTF.

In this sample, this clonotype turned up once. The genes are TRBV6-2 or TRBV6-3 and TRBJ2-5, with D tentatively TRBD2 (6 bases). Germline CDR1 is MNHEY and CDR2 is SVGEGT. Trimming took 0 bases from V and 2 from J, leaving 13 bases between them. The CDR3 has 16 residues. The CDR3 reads CASSYSPPRGQETQYF. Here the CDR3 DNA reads TGTGCCAGCAGTTACTCGCCGCCCCGGGGGCAAGAGACCCAGTACTTC.

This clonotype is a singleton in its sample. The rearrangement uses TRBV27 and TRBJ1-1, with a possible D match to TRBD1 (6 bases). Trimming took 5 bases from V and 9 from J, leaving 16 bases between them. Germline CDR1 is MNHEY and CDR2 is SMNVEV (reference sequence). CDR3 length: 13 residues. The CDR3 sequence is CASSLGQRGKAFF. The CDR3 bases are TGTGCCAGCAGTCTTGGACAGCGCGGTAAAGCTTTCTTT.

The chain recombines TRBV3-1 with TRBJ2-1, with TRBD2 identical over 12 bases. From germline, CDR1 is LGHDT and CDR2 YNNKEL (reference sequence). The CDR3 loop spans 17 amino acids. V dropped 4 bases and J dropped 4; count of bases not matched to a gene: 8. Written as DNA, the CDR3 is TGTGCCAGCAGCCCCGAGACTAGCGGGGGCCTATACAATGAGCAGTTCTTC. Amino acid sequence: CASSPETSGGLYNEQFF.

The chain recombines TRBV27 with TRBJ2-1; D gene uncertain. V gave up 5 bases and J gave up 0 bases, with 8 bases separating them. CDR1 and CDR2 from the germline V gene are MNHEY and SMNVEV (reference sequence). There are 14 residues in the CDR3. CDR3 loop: CASSKASSYNEQFF. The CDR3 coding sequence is TGTGCCAGCAGTAAGGCGAGCTCCTACAATGAGCAGTTCTTC.

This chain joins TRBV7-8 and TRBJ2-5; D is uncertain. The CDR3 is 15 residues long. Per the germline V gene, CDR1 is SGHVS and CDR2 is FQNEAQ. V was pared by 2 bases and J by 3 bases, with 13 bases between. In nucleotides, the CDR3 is TGTGCCAGCAGCTTACCCCCTTGGATCGAAGAGACCCAGTACTTC. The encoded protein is CASSLPPWIEETQYF.

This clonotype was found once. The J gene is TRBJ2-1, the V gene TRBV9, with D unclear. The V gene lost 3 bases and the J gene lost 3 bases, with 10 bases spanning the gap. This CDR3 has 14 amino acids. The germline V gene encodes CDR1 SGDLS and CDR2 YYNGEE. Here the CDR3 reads CASSEVGDYNEQFF. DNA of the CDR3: TGTGCCAGCAGCGAGGTTGGAGACTACAATGAGCAGTTCTTC.

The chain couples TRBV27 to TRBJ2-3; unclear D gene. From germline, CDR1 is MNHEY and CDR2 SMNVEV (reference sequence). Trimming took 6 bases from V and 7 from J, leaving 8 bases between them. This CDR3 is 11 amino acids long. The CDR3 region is CASSLYNTQYF. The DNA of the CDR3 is TGTGCCAGCAGCCTTTACAATACGCAGTATTTT.

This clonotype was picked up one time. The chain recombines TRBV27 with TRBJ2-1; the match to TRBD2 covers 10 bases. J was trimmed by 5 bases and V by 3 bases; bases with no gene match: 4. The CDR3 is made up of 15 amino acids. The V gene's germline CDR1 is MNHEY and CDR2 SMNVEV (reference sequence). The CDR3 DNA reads TGTGCCAGCAGTTTCGGAGCGGGGGGGAACAATGAGCAGTTCTTC. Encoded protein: CASSFGAGGNNEQFF.